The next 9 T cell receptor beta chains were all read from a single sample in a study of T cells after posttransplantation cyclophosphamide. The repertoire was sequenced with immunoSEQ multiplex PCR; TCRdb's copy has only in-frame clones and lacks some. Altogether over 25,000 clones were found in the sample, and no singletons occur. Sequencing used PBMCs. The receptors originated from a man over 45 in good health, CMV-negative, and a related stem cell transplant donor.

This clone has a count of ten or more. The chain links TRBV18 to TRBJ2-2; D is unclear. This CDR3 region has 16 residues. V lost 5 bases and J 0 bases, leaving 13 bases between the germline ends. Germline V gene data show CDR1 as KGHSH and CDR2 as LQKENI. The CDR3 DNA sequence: TGTGCCAGCTCAGCCAGTGTGAACCCGAACACCGGGGAGCTGTTTTTT. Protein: CASSASVNPNTGELFF.

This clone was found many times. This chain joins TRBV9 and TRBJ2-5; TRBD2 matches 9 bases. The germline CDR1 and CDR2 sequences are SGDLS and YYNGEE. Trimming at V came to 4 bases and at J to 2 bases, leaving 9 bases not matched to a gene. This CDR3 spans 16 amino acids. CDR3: CASSPQISGGQETQYF. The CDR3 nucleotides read TGTGCCAGCAGCCCCCAGATTAGCGGGGGACAAGAGACCCAGTACTTC.

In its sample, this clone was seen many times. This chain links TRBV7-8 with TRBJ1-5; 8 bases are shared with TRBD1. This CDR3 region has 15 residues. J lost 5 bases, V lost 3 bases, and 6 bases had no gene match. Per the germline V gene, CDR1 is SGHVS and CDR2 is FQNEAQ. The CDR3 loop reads CASSLGTGGYQPQHF. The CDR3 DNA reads TGTGCCAGCAGCTTGGGAACAGGGGGATATCAGCCCCAGCATTTT.

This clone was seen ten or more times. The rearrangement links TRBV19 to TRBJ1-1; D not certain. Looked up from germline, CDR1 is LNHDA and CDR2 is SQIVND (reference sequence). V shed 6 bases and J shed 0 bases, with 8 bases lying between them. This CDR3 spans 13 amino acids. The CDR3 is CASRETLNTEAFF. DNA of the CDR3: TGTGCCAGTAGGGAGACTTTGAACACTGAAGCTTTCTTT.

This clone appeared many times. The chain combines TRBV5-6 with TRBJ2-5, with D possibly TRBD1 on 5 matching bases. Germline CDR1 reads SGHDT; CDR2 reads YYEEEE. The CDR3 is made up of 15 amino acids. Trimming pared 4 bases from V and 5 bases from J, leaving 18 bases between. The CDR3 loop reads CASSRTGARWETQYF. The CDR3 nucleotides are TGTGCCAGCAGCCGTACTGGGGCCCGGTGGGAGACCCAGTACTTC. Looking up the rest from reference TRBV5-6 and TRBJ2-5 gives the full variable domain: DAGVTQSPTHLIKTRGQQVTLRCSPKSGHDTVSWYQQALGQGPQFIFQYYEEEERQRGNFPDRFSGHQFPNYSSELNVNALLLGDSALYLCASSRTGARWETQYFGPGTRLLVL.

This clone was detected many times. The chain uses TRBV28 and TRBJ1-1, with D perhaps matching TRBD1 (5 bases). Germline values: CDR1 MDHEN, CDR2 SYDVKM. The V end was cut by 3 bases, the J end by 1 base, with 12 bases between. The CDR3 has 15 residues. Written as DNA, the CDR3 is TGTGCCAGCAGTTTGCAGGGAAGGACGAACACTGAAGCTTTCTTT. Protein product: CASSLQGRTNTEAFF.

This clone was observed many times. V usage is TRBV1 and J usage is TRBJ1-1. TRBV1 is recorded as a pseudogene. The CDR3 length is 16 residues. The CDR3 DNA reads TGCACCAGCAGCCAAGATCGGTCTGTTGGGAACACTGAAGCTTTCTTT. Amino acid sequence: CTSSQDRSVGNTEAFF.

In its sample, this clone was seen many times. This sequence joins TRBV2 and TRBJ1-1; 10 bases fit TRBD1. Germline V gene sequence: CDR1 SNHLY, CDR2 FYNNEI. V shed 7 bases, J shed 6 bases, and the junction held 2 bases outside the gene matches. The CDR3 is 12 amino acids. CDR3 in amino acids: CASIGQGAEAFF. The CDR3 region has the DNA TGTGCCAGCATTGGACAGGGGGCTGAAGCTTTCTTT.

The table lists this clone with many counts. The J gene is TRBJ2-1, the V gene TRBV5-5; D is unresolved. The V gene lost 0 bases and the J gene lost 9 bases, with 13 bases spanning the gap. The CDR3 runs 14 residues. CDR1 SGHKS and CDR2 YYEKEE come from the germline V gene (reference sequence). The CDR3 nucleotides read TGTGCCAGCAGCTTGGGGGTCCTAGATGGTGAGCAGTTCTTC. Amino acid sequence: CASSLGVLDGEQFF.